Shown below are 25 T cell receptor beta chains from a single sample sequenced in a study of blood T cell repertoires in COVID-19. Profiling relied on immunoSEQ multiplex PCR, and the TCRdb table lists in-frame clones only, not all of them. The profile shows some 140,000 clones, 85% of them singletons. The material sequenced was peripheral blood. The source is a human donor in a cohort sampled during active COVID-19.

The chain uses TRBV7-2 and TRBJ2-5; 8 bases fit TRBD1. CDR1 is SGHTA, CDR2 FQGNSA, per germline. V was pared by 10 bases and J by 7 bases, with 8 bases of the junction left unmatched. This CDR3 has 12 residues. The CDR3 region is CAIEETGATQYF. DNA of the CDR3: TGTGCCATTGAAGAGACAGGGGCGACCCAGTACTTC.

V and J are TRBV18 and TRBJ2-2; 7 nucleotides agree with TRBD2. CDR1 and CDR2 from the germline V gene are KGHSH and LQKENI. Losses at the gene ends were 7 bases for V and 7 bases for J; bases not matched to a gene: 9. This CDR3 comprises 14 residues. CDR3 sequence (DNA): TGTGCCAGCTTTGGGACTAAGTGGATCGGGGAGCTGTTTTTT. It specifies CASFGTKWIGELFF.

The chain couples TRBV19 to TRBJ1-3, with no clear D. Germline lookup yields CDR1 LNHDA and CDR2 SQIVND (reference sequence). Trimming took off 10 bases at V and 0 bases at J, with 10 bases between the two ends. This CDR3 region has 13 residues. The CDR3 DNA reads as TGTGCCACTGCAGGAATCTCTGGAAACACCATATATTTT. This gives the protein CATAGISGNTIYF.

This clone has just one count. The chain links TRBV25-1 to TRBJ1-4; no clear D. V gave up 4 bases and J gave up 0 bases, with 6 bases separating them. There are 14 residues in the CDR3. The germline gives CDR1 MGHDK, CDR2 SYGVNS. The CDR3 DNA reads as TGTGCCAGCAGTGTAGGAGCAACTAATGAAAAACTGTTTTTT. Translating gives CASSVGATNEKLFF.

The chain has TRBV6-5 and TRBJ2-1, with 16 bases identical to TRBD2. Trimming at V came to 7 bases and at J to 10 bases, leaving 4 bases not matched to a gene. Germline CDR1 is MNHEY and CDR2 is SVGAGI. This CDR3 has 14 residues. CDR3 in DNA: TGTGCCAGCACCGGGACTAGCGGGAGGGAGGAGCAGTTCTTC. Its protein product is CASTGTSGREEQFF.

The chain links TRBV30 to TRBJ1-1; maybe TRBD1 (6 bases). The germline V and J ends were trimmed by 0 bases and 4 bases, with 12 bases remaining between them. Germline loops: CDR1 GTSNPN, CDR2 SVGIG (reference sequence). The CDR3 is 14 amino acids. CDR3: CAWSVNRAGTEAFF. The CDR3 coding sequence is TGTGCCTGGAGTGTAAACAGGGCGGGCACTGAAGCTTTCTTT.

The rearrangement uses TRBV15 and TRBJ1-1; D ambiguous. Trimming took 0 bases from V and 0 from J, leaving 5 bases between them. From germline, CDR1 is LNHNV and CDR2 YYDKDF (reference sequence). This CDR3 has 14 amino acids. The CDR3 DNA follows: TGTGCCACCAGCAGAGACCCGGTGAACACTGAAGCTTTCTTT. Translated, it gives CATSRDPVNTEAFF.

The chain recombines TRBV19 with TRBJ1-1, with D unresolved. This CDR3 has 14 amino acids. Deletions cut 4 bases from V and 5 bases from J, with 14 bases between. The germline CDR1 and CDR2 sequences are LNHDA and SQIVND (reference sequence). CDR3 sequence reads: CASSTTVTGTEAFF. The CDR3 DNA reads as TGTGCCAGTAGTACCACGGTTACGGGGACTGAAGCTTTCTTT.

V gene TRBV4-1 combines with J gene TRBJ1-1; 7 bases are a match to TRBD1. Looked up from germline, CDR1 is MGHRA and CDR2 is YSYEKL. The V and J ends lost 4 bases and 8 bases, in that order; junction bases with no gene match: 4. The CDR3 length is 12 residues. Here the CDR3 reads CASSRTQGEAFF. The CDR3 nucleotides read TGCGCCAGCAGCCGCACACAGGGGGAAGCTTTCTTT.

The chain employs TRBV2 and TRBJ1-5; TRBD1 is a possible D gene (5 bases). CDR3 size: 13 residues. Per the germline V gene, CDR1 is SNHLY and CDR2 is FYNNEI. V dropped 5 bases and J dropped 4 bases, with 9 bases sitting between them. CDR3 nucleotides: TGTGCCAGCAGTCCGGAGGGGAATCAGCCCCAGCATTTT. As protein: CASSPEGNQPQHF.

This clone was counted between two and nine times. The chain has TRBV28 and TRBJ1-6; tentatively, D is TRBD1 (6 bases). The CDR3 runs to 12 residues. Germline values: CDR1 MDHEN, CDR2 SYDVKM. V lost 8 bases and J 7 bases, leaving 9 bases between the germline ends. CDR3 nucleotide sequence: TGTGCCAGCGGGAGGGGGAATTCACCCCTCCACTTT. Its protein is CASGRGNSPLHF.

The chain has TRBV6-5 and TRBJ2-7; no firm D call. V was cut by 0 bases and J by 6 bases, with 9 bases left in between. Germline CDR1 MNHEY, CDR2 SVGAGI. The CDR3 is made up of 13 amino acids. For the CDR3, the DNA is TGTGCCAGCAGTTACTCGAACGGTCTCGAGCAGTACTTC. Amino acid sequence: CASSYSNGLEQYF.

This clone has ten or more counts. The chain carries TRBV7-3 and TRBJ2-5; D call uncertain. With 1 base removed from V and 4 bases from J, the gap between germline ends came to 4 bases. The CDR3 sequence is 12 residues long. Germline CDR1 is SGHTA and CDR2 is FQGTGA. The CDR3 reads CASSLNGETQYF. CDR3 DNA sequence: TGTGCCAGCAGCTTAAACGGAGAGACCCAGTACTTC.

The V gene is TRBV4-1, the J gene TRBJ2-5; D perhaps matches TRBD1 (5 bases). In germline, CDR1 is MGHRA, CDR2 YSYEKL. This CDR3 region has 15 residues. V dropped 0 bases and J dropped 5 bases, with 13 bases sitting between them. CDR3: CASSQERGTAETQYF. Written as DNA, the CDR3 is TGCGCCAGCAGCCAAGAAAGGGGTACGGCCGAGACCCAGTACTTC.

The chain carries TRBV5-1 and TRBJ1-4, with a possible D match to TRBD1 (6 bases). The V gene lost 4 bases and the J gene lost 0 bases, with 13 bases spanning the gap. Per the germline V gene, CDR1 is SGHRS and CDR2 is YFSETQ. The length of the CDR3 is 16 residues. The CDR3: CASSTGQLATNEKLFF. The CDR3 DNA sequence: TGCGCCAGCAGCACCGGACAGCTTGCAACTAATGAAAAACTGTTTTTT. Complete variable domain (other parts from reference TRBV5-1 and TRBJ1-4): KAGVTQTPRYLIKTRGQQVTLSCSPISGHRSVSWYQQTPGQGLQFLFEYFSETQRNKGNFPGRFSGRQFSNSRSEMNVSTLELGDSALYLCASSTGQLATNEKLFFGSGTQLSVL.

The chain combines TRBV3-1 (or the pseudogene TRBV3-2) with TRBJ1-1, with a weak D call TRBD1 (5 bases). The CDR3 spans 12 residues. Trimming stripped 6 bases from V and 10 bases from J, with 15 bases between. CDR1 is LGHDT, CDR2 YNNKEL, per germline (reference sequence). The CDR3: CASSPYGGSAFF. In nucleotides, the CDR3 is TGTGCCAGCAGTCCCTACGGGGGATCAGCTTTCTTT.

V usage is TRBV2 and J usage is TRBJ1-5; 8 bases map to TRBD1. Germline assignment: CDR1 SNHLY and CDR2 FYNNEI. Losses at the gene ends were 3 bases for V and 6 bases for J; bases not matched to a gene: 7. CDR3 length equals 15 residues. The CDR3 reads CASSERTGRGQPQHF. The CDR3 nucleotides read TGTGCCAGCAGTGAGCGGACAGGGCGCGGTCAGCCCCAGCATTTT.

V and J are TRBV7-9 and TRBJ1-1; TRBD1 aligns across 7 bases. Per the germline V gene, CDR1 is SEHNR and CDR2 is FQNEAQ (reference sequence). The J segment lost 0 bases and the V segment lost 5 bases, leaving 6 bases of the junction unmatched. There are 15 residues in the CDR3. CDR3 nucleotides: TGTGCCAGCAGCGCCGTAGGGGGCATGAACACTGAAGCTTTCTTT. Amino acid sequence: CASSAVGGMNTEAFF.

The chain recombines TRBV9 with TRBJ2-2; 7 nucleotides line up with TRBD2. Germline values: CDR1 SGDLS, CDR2 YYNGEE. This CDR3 contains 15 residues. V dropped 7 bases and J dropped 3; count of bases not matched to a gene: 9. Here the CDR3 DNA reads TGTGCCAGCGGGGAGGGCAGTGTGTACACCGGGGAGCTGTTTTTT. Protein sequence: CASGEGSVYTGELFF.

This clone has just a few counts. V usage is TRBV4-1 and J usage is TRBJ1-5; no definite D call. Trimming removed 4 bases at V and 2 bases at J, with 15 bases between. Germline lookup yields CDR1 MGHRA and CDR2 YSYEKL. The CDR3 sequence is 16 residues long. CDR3 nucleotide sequence: TGCGCCAGCAGCCCTCGAACAGAGAGAGGCAATCAGCCCCAGCATTTT. Translation: CASSPRTERGNQPQHF.

The rearrangement links TRBV3-1 (or the pseudogene TRBV3-2) to TRBJ2-2; 7 nucleotides agree with TRBD2. Germline V gene lookup returns CDR1 LGHDT and CDR2 YNNKEL (reference sequence). V was clipped by 2 bases and J by 1 base; unmatched bases: 4. The CDR3 totals 16 residues. CDR3 in DNA: TGTGCCAGCAGCCAAAGCCAGCGGGGGAACACCGGGGAGCTGTTTTTT. Its protein is CASSQSQRGNTGELFF.

The V and J genes are TRBV11-3 and TRBJ1-6; no clear D gene. In germline, CDR1 is SGHNT, CDR2 YENEEA. Trimming pared 3 bases from V and 5 bases from J, leaving 5 bases between. The CDR3 sequence is 13 residues long. CDR3 DNA: TGTGCCAGCAGCTTTTCCAATAATTCACCCCTCCACTTT. This gives the protein CASSFSNNSPLHF. Together with reference TRBV11-3 and TRBJ1-6, the CDR3 gives the full variable domain: EAGVVQSPRYKIIEKKQPVAFWCNPISGHNTLYWYLQNLGQGPELLIRYENEEAVDDSQLPKDRFSAERLKGVDSTLKIQPAELGDSAVYLCASSFSNNSPLHFGNGTRLTVT.

The genes are TRBV27 and TRBJ1-1; D uncertain. Trimming cost V 7 bases and J 2 bases, with 17 bases left between them. This CDR3 is built from 15 residues. Germline values: CDR1 MNHEY, CDR2 SMNVEV (reference sequence). The CDR3: CASNRGALPNTEAFF. In DNA form, the CDR3 reads TGTGCCAGCAATCGGGGTGCGCTTCCCAACACTGAAGCTTTCTTT.

V is TRBV10-3 and J is TRBJ2-7; 7 bases map to TRBD1. CDR3 length equals 15 residues. V was clipped by 3 bases and J by 0 bases; unmatched bases: 5. CDR1 is ENHRY and CDR2 is SYGVKD in the germline V gene. The CDR3 is CAISDSPGGSYEQYV. In DNA form, the CDR3 reads TGTGCCATCAGTGACTCCCCAGGGGGCTCCTACGAGCAGTACGTC.

The chain links TRBV6-5 to TRBJ2-3; the match to TRBD1 covers 8 bases. Trimming cost V 2 bases and J 5 bases; bases outside gene matches: 6. Germline CDR1 MNHEY, CDR2 SVGAGI. The CDR3 is 15 residues long. The CDR3 region has the DNA TGTGCCAGCAGTTACCGAGACAGGGGCATAGATACGCAGTATTTT. It encodes CASSYRDRGIDTQYF.